These 4 T cell receptor beta chains share one sample of origin, sequenced in a study of glioma-infiltrating T cells after dendritic cell vaccination. Time point of the sample: after dendritic cell vaccination, including at tumor progression/relapse. Sequenced by immunoSEQ multiplex PCR; TCRdb stores in-frame clones only, minus some. The table lists about 99,000 clones, approximately 80% of them singletons. Sample: blood, taken after dendritic cell vaccination. All receptors come from a human donor with glioblastoma.

J is TRBJ2-7 and V is TRBV19, with TRBD1 matching 9 bases. The CDR3 spans 12 residues. Germline CDR1 and CDR2: LNHDA and SQIVND (reference sequence). The CDR3 DNA reads as TGTGACCGGGACAGGGACCCCTACGAGCAGTACTTC. Amino acids: CDRDRDPYEQYF. Based on the CDR3 plus reference TRBV19 and TRBJ2-7, the full variable domain is DGGITQSPKYLFRKEGQNVTLSCEQNLNHDAMYWYRQDPGQGLRLIYYSQIVNDFQKGDIAEGYSVSREKKESFPLTVTSAQKNPTAFYLCDRDRDPYEQYFGPGTRLTVT.

This rearrangement joins TRBV5-1 to TRBJ1-2; TRBD1 agrees at 8 bases. This CDR3 region has 14 residues. Unmatched junction bases numbered 6, after V lost 0 bases and J lost 8 bases. From germline, CDR1 is SGHRS and CDR2 YFSETQ. The CDR3 nucleotides read TGCGCCAGCAGCTTGGTTAGGACAGGGCGCGGCTACACCTTC. Its translation: CASSLVRTGRGYTF.

V and J are TRBV6-5 and TRBJ1-2, with no clear D. This CDR3 region has 16 residues. Trimming left V 0 bases short and J 8 bases short, with 19 bases between. Germline V gene sequence: CDR1 MNHEY, CDR2 SVGAGI. CDR3: CASSYSHAGSFGGYTF. CDR3 in DNA: TGTGCCAGCAGTTACTCTCACGCAGGCTCCTTCGGAGGCTACACCTTC.

CDR3 coding DNA: TGTGCCAGCAGCCTCGGACAGGGGAGGCGGCCCCAGCATTTT. This translates into CASSLGQGRRPQHF. The chain joins TRBV28 to TRBJ1-5, with 9 nucleotides matching TRBD1. The CDR3 length is 14 residues. Germline V gives CDR1 MDHEN, CDR2 SYDVKM. J gave up 9 bases and V 6 bases, and 9 bases lay outside the gene matches.